The present TCR beta chain was sequenced within a study of T-cell memory formation after mild COVID-19. Whole-study results and caveats: For second-wave clones that peaked at day 37, SARS-CoV-2 specificity went unverified. Pre-infection memory held some responding clones, suggesting pre-existing cross-reactive T cells responded. Those CD4+ clones that contracted were mainly in CM and EM (CD8+ ones in EMRA).

5'RACE, which relied on constant-segment primers, yielded TCR alpha and TCR beta cDNA libraries carrying sample barcodes and UMIs. TCRdb reanalysed the 5' RACE reads using MiXCR and keeps one entry per CDR3 protein. The profile shows 280,000 or so distinct CDR3 sequences, around 8% of them singletons. This clonotype has just a few counts. Its target is unknown. The CDR3 has 13 amino acids. The V and J ends lost 2 bases and 8 bases respectively, with 12 bases between them. Germline values: CDR1 MNHNY, CDR2 SVGAGI (reference sequence). What was sequenced was PBMCs or a T cell subset sorted from them (not recorded which). The receptor was isolated from a man between 18 and 29 years old who had mild COVID-19 (a few samples of this study predate the infection). Cell type and time point are not known. The V gene is TRBV6-6, the J gene TRBJ1-2; perhaps TRBD1 as D (5 bases). The CDR3 DNA follows: TGTGCCAGCAGTTACAAGGGACCGGGAGGCTACACCTTC. Translated: CASSYKGPGGYTF.